This TCR beta chain was recovered during a study of post-analysis software for immune sequencing data. This CDR3 is built from 15 residues. The trim removed 5 bases at V and 5 bases at J, leaving 8 bases unmatched. Germline assignment: CDR1 SGHRS and CDR2 YFSETQ. The TCR beta cDNA libraries carried unique molecular identifiers. Each CDR3 protein gets one entry after TCRdb re-called the PCR reads with MiXCR. The sample has roughly 600,000 distinct CDR3 sequences, about 40% seen once. Regarding the study as a whole: Roughly five TRBV segments appeared more often in patients than in controls, and TRBV5-6, TRBV5-1 and TRBV20-1 were among these.

A word on this clonotype: Its specificity is unknown.

This clonotype originated in a girl aged 5-17 years with multiple sclerosis. This chain connects TRBV5-1 to TRBJ1-2; 11 nucleotides match TRBD1. Sequencing was done on a sample of blood. This CDR3 reads CASSFGQGARYGYTF. The CDR3 DNA sequence: TGCGCCAGCAGTTTTGGACAGGGGGCTCGATATGGCTACACCTTC.